What follows are 6 T cell receptor beta chains derived from one specimen sequenced in a study of breast tumors, draining lymph nodes, adjacent tissues. MiXCR was run by TCRdb on the multiplex PCR reads, yielding one entry per CDR3 protein. The sample has approximately 88,000 distinct CDR3 sequences; 25% to 35% are singletons. Axillary draining lymph nodes of breast cancer patients supplied the node samples. Source material: axillary lymph node tissue. These receptors were taken from a female donor with breast cancer. Some clones in this sample may be carry-over from other donors' samples.

This clonotype was counted at least ten times. The rearrangement uses TRBV30 and TRBJ2-2, with D unresolved. V lost 4 bases and J 13 bases, leaving 16 bases between the germline ends. CDR1 is GTSNPN and CDR2 is SVGIG in the germline V gene (reference sequence). The CDR3 totals 12 residues. CDR3 sequence reads: CAWIFSNTRLFF. The CDR3 bases are TGTGCCTGGATCTTTAGTAACACCCGGCTGTTTTTT.

This clonotype was counted many times. The chain has TRBV9 and TRBJ2-3; D unresolved. The germline V and J ends were trimmed by 0 bases and 6 bases, with 11 bases remaining between them. The CDR3 has 14 amino acids. Germline V gene lookup returns CDR1 SGDLS and CDR2 YYNGEE. This chain's CDR3 is CASSVDGSPDTQYF. CDR3 in DNA: TGTGCCAGCAGCGTAGACGGCTCGCCTGATACGCAGTATTTT.

This clonotype appeared a single time. The CDR3 region has the DNA TGTGCCAGCAGCTTATGGACGGCGGAGACCCAGTACTTC. Translated, it gives CASSLWTAETQYF. The rearrangement joins TRBV7-8 to TRBJ2-5; D gene unclear. This CDR3 region has 13 residues. Germline CDR1 SGHVS, CDR2 FQNEAQ. V was trimmed by 2 bases and J by 5 bases, leaving 9 bases between them.

This clonotype showed up many times. The V call is TRBV9, the J call TRBJ2-6; TRBD2 agrees at 10 bases. The V and J ends lost 3 bases and 2 bases, in that order; junction bases with no gene match: 5. This CDR3 comprises 17 residues. The germline CDR1 and CDR2 sequences are SGDLS and YYNGEE. The CDR3 nucleotides are TGTGCCAGCAGCGCCCAGCGGGAGGGCCCTGGGGCCAACGTCCTGACTTTC. Protein product: CASSAQREGPGANVLTF.

About this clonotype itself: The final CDR3 position lacks the conserved phenylalanine or tryptophan, pointing to a likely read error. The chain is built from TRBV7-2 and TRBJ1-5; 8 nucleotides agree with TRBD1. Germline CDR1 SGHTA, CDR2 FQGNSA. Trimming removed 5 bases from V and 5 bases from J; junction bases left unmatched: 5. The CDR3 spans 14 residues. CDR3 amino acids: CASSEDRGHQPQHS. The CDR3 nucleotides read TGTGCCAGCAGCGAAGACAGGGGACATCAGCCCCAGCATTCT.

The rearrangement uses TRBV20-1 and TRBJ1-2; D remains ambiguous. CDR1 is DFQATT and CDR2 is SNEGSKA in the germline V gene (reference sequence). This CDR3 comprises 12 residues. The CDR3 bases are TGCAGCGCGTACTTCAGCCTATATGGCTACACCTTC. Protein product: CSAYFSLYGYTF.